Listed below are T cell receptor beta chains from one sample, sequenced in a study of CD8+CD57+ T cells in acquired aplastic anemia. From the reads, TCRdb called clonotypes with MiXCR, one entry per CDR3 protein. The table includes some 410,000 distinct CDR3 sequences, under 80% detected once. Sequencing used sorted CD4+, CD8+, or CD8+CD57+ T cells (not recorded which) from PBMCs. The origin of the receptors is a human donor in good health, serving as a control. CDR3s leave out the opening cysteine and the closing phenylalanine or tryptophan. The order of the fields is V gene, J gene, CDR3 protein.

TRBV20-1	TRBJ1-5	SARAGTSGSNQPQH
TRBV2	TRBJ2-7	ASTNYGQSSSYEQY
TRBV19	TRBJ1-1	ASSIAGPSAEAF
TRBV7-8	TRBJ1-1	ASSRYNSPLY
TRBV2	TRBJ1-2	ASREDGTGSFGFYGYT
TRBV2	TRBJ1-2	ASSGIDSGLSYT
TRBV20-1	TRBJ2-5	SARDSLTQPQY
TRBV5-1	TRBJ2-7	ASSLPGEDKY
TRBV10-3	-	AISTQGARDTQY
TRBV19	TRBJ1-1	ASSWAMNTEAF
TRBV9	TRBJ2-4	ASSTAGGGLGIQY
TRBV7-2	TRBJ2-5	ASSPQEDREFHY
TRBV10-3	TRBJ1-6	AISEWVGTPDSPLH
TRBV7-2	TRBJ1-2	ASSLGQGTDDYT
TRBV9	TRBJ2-7	ASSPSAFPSYEQY
TRBV11-1	TRBJ2-2	ASSAKGLGTGELF
TRBV10-3	TRBJ1-2	ATSDLDSNYGYA
TRBV7-9	TRBJ2-7	ASSSVASTQETH
TRBV5-1	TRBJ2-1	ASSSGDRGYEQF
TRBV5-5	TRBJ2-1	ASSLRPTYNEQF
TRBV15	TRBJ1-1	ATSGADRGTGAF
TRBV7-2	TRBJ2-6	ASSIGTATDTQYANVLT
TRBV5-1	TRBJ1-3	ASRPEGYSGNTIY
TRBV14	TRBJ2-3	ASSQFQRGTQY
TRBV9	TRBJ1-4	ASSTQDRGIWSNEKLF